The TCR beta chain under discussion was sequenced for a study of blood T cell repertoires in COVID-19. Background on the study: Material from acute and convalescent COVID-19 was sourced from the United States, Italy and Spain. The cDNA or gDNA used as material had been derived from T cells, B-cell-depleted T cells, or PBMCs.

Trimming stripped 2 bases from V and 0 bases from J, with 11 bases between. In germline, CDR1 is SGHRS, CDR2 YFSETQ. The CDR3 covers 15 residues. Original methodology: From reference gene primer amplification, estimates of nucleated cell counts were derived. Profiled with immunoSEQ multiplex PCR; TCRdb holds only in-frame clones, not every one. The D gene and trimming were derived from the DNA, and the V and J assignments and clone size from that table. The table lists about 71,000 clones, roughly 86% of them singletons. What was sequenced was peripheral blood. The chain employs TRBV5-1 and TRBJ2-5; TRBD2 might be the D (5 bases). The TCR was taken from a middle-aged man with active COVID-19. Here the CDR3 DNA reads TGCGCCAGCAGCTTCAGTACGGGGTACCAAGAGACCCAGTACTTC. Translation: CASSFSTGYQETQYF.